This entry is about one T cell receptor (beta chain). Antigen specificity is unknown. These data are taken from a study of blood T cells in healthy people across ages. Overall study findings and caveats: Older age coincided with a roughly linear decline in TCR beta diversity per million T cells.

PCR was performed a second time for roughly 7 to 12 cycles using a sample-barcoded 5' primer and a J-beta primer mix. TCRdb reprocessed the 5' RACE reads via MiXCR and lists one record per CDR3 protein. The table shows around 1.5 million distinct CDR3 sequences, with 42% occurring only once. CDR3 size: 15 residues. Trimming cost V 2 bases and J 7 bases, with 15 bases left between them. Germline V gene lookup returns CDR1 MGHRA and CDR2 YSYEKL. The chain uses TRBV4-1 and TRBJ1-5; a weak D match, TRBD1 (5 bases). The sequenced sample was blood. This clonotype originated in a woman in her late teens or twenties in good health. The CDR3 sequence is CASSQILGGVQPQHF. The CDR3, as DNA: TGCGCCAGCAGCCAAATCTTGGGAGGGGTCCAGCCCCAGCATTTT.